The 23 T cell receptor beta chains in this list originate from one sample, sequenced in a study of T cell clonotyping in hematopoietic cell transplantation. Generated by immunoSEQ multiplex PCR, the TCRdb table keeps only in-frame clones and is missing some. The profile shows about 27,000 clones, approximately 94% of them singletons. The specimen was peripheral blood mononuclear cells. These receptors came from a man aged 45-65 years in good health. Some clones in this sample may be carry-over from other donors' samples.

In nucleotides, the CDR3 is TGTGCCAGCAGCTTAGACAGGGCGGTTTATGGCTACACCTTC. Its protein product is CASSLDRAVYGYTF. The rearrangement uses TRBV7-2 and TRBJ1-2; TRBD1 might be the D (6 bases). Germline V lookup: CDR1 SGHTA, CDR2 FQGNSA. The CDR3 extends over 14 amino acids. Deletions cut 1 base from V and 5 bases from J, with 11 bases between.

The chain carries TRBV7-9 and TRBJ2-3; the D is unclear. This CDR3 region has 14 residues. Germline CDR1 SEHNR, CDR2 FQNEAQ (reference sequence). The V and J ends lost 4 bases and 5 bases respectively, with 13 bases between them. CDR3 in amino acids: CASSYGSWGDTQYF. CDR3 sequence (DNA): TGTGCCAGCAGCTATGGCTCTTGGGGAGATACGCAGTATTTT.

V and J are TRBV23-1 and TRBJ1-3; perhaps TRBD1 as D (6 bases). TRBV23-1 is labeled an ORF, and its function is uncertain. V was pared by 8 bases and J by 7 bases, with 21 bases between. This CDR3 has 15 amino acids. This chain's CDR3 is CASAGGGAKVNTIYF. The CDR3 bases are TGCGCCAGCGCGGGGGGGGGCGCCAAGGTTAACACCATATATTTT.

This chain uses TRBV4-3 with TRBJ2-1; 10 bases agree with TRBD2. Germline V gene sequence: CDR1 LGHNA, CDR2 YSLEER. This CDR3 is built from 14 residues. The ends lost 5 bases at V and 8 bases at J; junction bases unmatched: 6. CDR3 DNA: TGCGCCAGCAGCACTAGCGGGGTGGTGTATGAGCAGTTCTTC. Its translation is CASSTSGVVYEQFF.

The V and J genes are TRBV19 and TRBJ1-6; D is unclear. This CDR3 spans 13 amino acids. Germline V CDR1 and CDR2: LNHDA, SQIVND (reference sequence). Trimming left V 3 bases short and J 6 bases short, with 6 bases between. The CDR3 DNA reads TGTGCCAGTAGTATCGGTCCTAATTCACCCCTCCACTTT. Amino acids: CASSIGPNSPLHF.

The chain uses TRBV30 and TRBJ1-1; 10 bases are a match to TRBD1. Trimming cost V 8 bases and J 6 bases; bases outside gene matches: 6. The CDR3 is 12 residues long. CDR1 and CDR2 from the germline V gene are GTSNPN and SVGIG (reference sequence). The CDR3 DNA reads as TGTGCCGGCGACAGGGGGCTATCTGAAGCTTTCTTT. Translating gives CAGDRGLSEAFF.

This rearrangement joins TRBV6-1 to TRBJ2-7; no reliable D call. This CDR3 spans 11 amino acids. Germline assignment: CDR1 MNHNS and CDR2 SASEGT. V was trimmed by 10 bases and J by 2 bases, leaving 9 bases between them. This CDR3 is CATGPAYEQYF. CDR3 nucleotides: TGTGCCACCGGGCCCGCCTACGAGCAGTACTTC.

This clone has only a few counts. V usage is TRBV28 and J usage is TRBJ2-1, with a weak D call TRBD2 (5 bases). Trimming took 5 bases from V and 4 from J, leaving 18 bases between them. This CDR3 region has 16 residues. Germline CDR1 is MDHEN and CDR2 is SYDVKM. The CDR3 is CASSPLGAVGYNEQFF. In DNA, the CDR3 is TGTGCCAGCAGTCCACTGGGAGCGGTGGGGTACAATGAGCAGTTCTTC.

The chain carries TRBV30 and TRBJ1-2; D is ambiguous. The V gene lost 8 bases and the J gene lost 4 bases, with 14 bases spanning the gap. CDR3 length equals 12 residues. Germline CDR1 and CDR2: GTSNPN and SVGIG (reference sequence). CDR3 amino acids: CALMRAGYGYTF. DNA for the CDR3: TGTGCCCTAATGCGGGCTGGCTATGGCTACACCTTC.

The chain links TRBV18 to TRBJ1-4, with TRBD1 as a possible D gene (5 bases). CDR3 length equals 15 residues. Trimming shortened V by 3 bases and J by 4 bases, and 12 bases separated the two germline ends. CDR1 KGHSH and CDR2 LQKENI come from the germline V gene. In nucleotides, the CDR3 is TGTGCCAGCTCACCCGGGACTGAACATAATGAAAAACTGTTTTTT. This gives the protein CASSPGTEHNEKLFF.

This clone was seen more than once but under ten times. The chain links TRBV2 to TRBJ1-1; D gene uncertain. Trimming took off 1 base at V and 5 bases at J, with 17 bases between the two ends. This CDR3 comprises 16 residues. Germline V gene sequence: CDR1 SNHLY, CDR2 FYNNEI. CDR3 in DNA: TGTGCCAGCAGTGAAGGGGCCGGCGGAGGGAGGACTGAAGCTTTCTTT. Its protein is CASSEGAGGGRTEAFF.

This chain links TRBV5-1 with TRBJ1-5, with D unclear. This CDR3 contains 14 residues. Germline-derived CDR1 and CDR2 are SGHRS and YFSETQ. The germline V and J ends were trimmed by 0 bases and 7 bases, with 11 bases remaining between them. The CDR3 loop is CASSLALIRQPQHF. CDR3 coding DNA: TGCGCCAGCAGCTTGGCGCTGATTCGCCAGCCCCAGCATTTT.

The rearrangement uses TRBV7-2 and TRBJ2-5; no definite D call. Trimming pared 2 bases from V and 4 bases from J, leaving 23 bases between. Germline V CDR1 and CDR2: SGHTA, FQGNSA. The CDR3 is made up of 18 amino acids. The CDR3 DNA sequence: TGTGCCAGCAGCTTATCCCAATTACCCCTTTCCCAAGGAGAGACCCAGTACTTC. Protein: CASSLSQLPLSQGETQYF.

CDR3 bases: TGCGCCAGCAGCTTGGAAGCCAACGTCCTGACTTTC. Its protein product is CASSLEANVLTF. The V gene is TRBV5-1, the J gene TRBJ2-6, with D unclear. The CDR3 loop spans 12 amino acids. Trimming stripped 0 bases from V and 7 bases from J, with 2 bases between. CDR1 is SGHRS and CDR2 is YFSETQ in the germline V gene.

This clone was seen just once. The rearrangement links TRBV7-9 to TRBJ2-1, with 8 bases that match TRBD1. This CDR3 contains 13 residues. Germline CDR1 reads SEHNR; CDR2 reads FQNEAQ (reference sequence). With V trimmed by 5 bases and J by 8 bases, 5 bases remained unmatched. The CDR3 DNA is TGTGCCAGCAGCCGGACAGGGAACGATGAGCAGTTCTTC. Residues: CASSRTGNDEQFF. Supplemented by reference TRBV7-9 and TRBJ2-1, the full variable domain reads DTGVSQNPRHKITKRGQNVTFRCDPISEHNRLYWYRQTLGQGPEFLTYFQNEAQLEKSRLLSDRFSAERPKGSFSTLEIQRTEQGDSAMYLCASSRTGNDEQFFGPGTRLTVL.

This clone was recorded only once. The J gene is TRBJ1-1, the V gene TRBV9, with D hard to call. V lost 3 bases and J 1 base, leaving 13 bases between the germline ends. The CDR3 has 15 residues. Germline assignment: CDR1 SGDLS and CDR2 YYNGEE. The CDR3 here is CASSASKTQNTEAFF. The CDR3 nucleotides read TGTGCCAGCAGCGCCTCTAAAACACAGAACACTGAAGCTTTCTTT.

V is TRBV6-4 and J is TRBJ2-3; 10 bases map to TRBD2. The CDR3 loop spans 15 amino acids. Germline assignment: CDR1 MRHNA and CDR2 SNTAGT. The trim removed 0 bases at V and 4 bases at J, leaving 1 base unmatched. The CDR3 loop is CASSDSSGGSDTQYF. The DNA of the CDR3 is TGTGCCAGCAGTGACTCTAGCGGGGGGTCAGATACGCAGTATTTT.

This chain uses TRBV9 with TRBJ1-1, with D hard to call. CDR1 is SGDLS and CDR2 is YYNGEE in the germline V gene. The V and J ends lost 3 bases and 1 base respectively, with 16 bases between them. The CDR3 is made up of 16 amino acids. CDR3 sequence (DNA): TGTGCCAGCAGCGGTCGCGCTCGAGGGCGGAACACTGAAGCTTTCTTT. Protein: CASSGRARGRNTEAFF.

The V gene is TRBV6-4, the J gene TRBJ2-2; no reliable D call. V shed 4 bases and J shed 2 bases, with 8 bases lying between them. The germline gives CDR1 MRHNA, CDR2 SNTAGT. CDR3 size: 14 residues. The DNA for the CDR3 is TGTGCCAGCAGTGTGGAAAGAAACACCGGGGAGCTGTTTTTT. Residues: CASSVERNTGELFF.

The sample holds one count of this clone. The rearrangement uses TRBV5-6 and TRBJ2-5, with 9 positions matching TRBD2. The J segment lost 1 base and the V segment lost 2 bases, leaving 15 bases of the junction unmatched. The V gene's germline CDR1 is SGHDT and CDR2 YYEEEE. CDR3 size: 19 residues. In nucleotides, the CDR3 is TGTGCCAGCAGCTTCAGTAGGGTATCGGCGGGGGGGCTCCAAGAGACCCAGTACTTC. It encodes CASSFSRVSAGGLQETQYF.

This clone has a single count. J is TRBJ1-1 and V is TRBV6-1; D gene ambiguous. Trimming removed 2 bases from V and 3 bases from J, with 10 bases in between. The CDR3 is made up of 14 amino acids. Germline assignment: CDR1 MNHNS and CDR2 SASEGT. In DNA form, the CDR3 reads TGTGCCAGCAGTGAAAATACAGCGGACACTGAAGCTTTCTTT. Protein product: CASSENTADTEAFF.

This clone was counted a single time. The chain couples TRBV9 to TRBJ1-2; 7 bases line up with TRBD1. The germline CDR1 and CDR2 sequences are SGDLS and YYNGEE. V lost 4 bases, J lost 1 base, and 10 bases stayed unmatched. The CDR3 sequence is 16 residues long. CDR3 in DNA: TGTGCCAGCAGCACGGCGGGGACAGCTTTTAACTATGGCTACACCTTC. Protein: CASSTAGTAFNYGYTF.

V usage is TRBV9 and J usage is TRBJ1-2, with D possibly TRBD1 on 6 matching bases. Between the trimmed V and J ends, which lost 4 bases and 0 bases, there was a span of 13 bases. The germline gives CDR1 SGDLS, CDR2 YYNGEE. The CDR3 length is 15 residues. This CDR3 is CASSLPDSANYGYTF. In DNA form, the CDR3 reads TGTGCCAGCAGCCTTCCGGACAGTGCTAACTATGGCTACACCTTC.